A selection of T cell receptor beta chains follows, all from one sample in a study of early T cells in non-severe SARS-CoV-2 infection. TCRdb redid the calling of the 5' RACE reads with MiXCR, one entry per CDR3 protein. The sample includes about 44,000 distinct CDR3 sequences, about 25% of them seen just once. The sequences come from whole blood, collected at baseline. These receptors all stem from an adult who was a healthcare worker with PCR-confirmed SARS-CoV-2 infection or an uninfected control (not recorded which). CDR3s include the opening cysteine and the closing phenylalanine or tryptophan. D genes are given only for firm matches. Only part of the rows carry a size: once, few, many, or a class if the clone is expanded.

V	D	J	size	CDR3	DNA
TRBV20-1	TRBD1	TRBJ1-1	many	CSGESRGPAFF	TGCAGTGGGGAAAGCAGGGGGCCGGCTTTCTTT
TRBV12-3/TRBV12-4	.	TRBJ1-5	.	CASSFVGSQPQHF	TGTGCCAGCAGTTTTGTGGGTTCTCAGCCCCAGCATTTT
TRBV4-2	.	TRBJ1-1	few	CASSQGIGTSTEAFF	TGTGCCAGCAGCCAAGGCATAGGCACGAGCACTGAAGCTTTCTTT
TRBV21-1	.	TRBJ1-5	few	CASSGLSDGFNQPQHF	TGTGCCAGCAGTGGCCTTTCCGACGGATTCAATCAGCCCCAGCATTTT
TRBV7-9	.	TRBJ1-2	many	CASSPTRDIVYTF	TGTGCCAGCAGCCCTACACGGGACATTGTCTACACCTTC
TRBV20-1	.	TRBJ2-1	.	CSARFGPDRYNEQFF	TGCAGTGCTAGATTTGGCCCAGACAGGTACAATGAGCAGTTCTTC
TRBV2	TRBD1	TRBJ2-5	.	CASSPTGEETQYF	TGTGCCAGCAGCCCGACAGGGGAAGAGACCCAGTACTTC
TRBV20-1	.	TRBJ2-1	few	CSARDTRGSSYNEQFF	TGCAGTGCTAGAGATACGAGGGGGAGCTCCTACAATGAGCAGTTCTTC
TRBV6-6	.	TRBJ2-2	.	CASSYSQDGVFF	TGTGCCAGCAGTTACTCACAGGACGGAGTATTTTTT
TRBV6-1	.	TRBJ1-1	few	CASRPPTANTEAFF	TGTGCCAGCAGACCGCCGACAGCTAACACTGAAGCTTTCTTT